This passage covers 27 T cell receptor beta chains from one sample sequenced in a study of CD8 T cells in ankylosing spondylitis. No antigen has been assigned to these receptors. One entry per CDR3 protein, called by TCRdb with MiXCR from the 5' RACE reads. The table lists hundreds of thousands of distinct CDR3 sequences, 25% to 30% of them singletons. Study findings and constraints: Seemingly characteristic of ankylosing spondylitis blood was a TCR beta motif consisting of under 10 highly homologous variants.

Material: blood, either unsorted or a sorted T cell fraction (not recorded which). Receptors originate from a male donor with ankylosing spondylitis.

About this clonotype itself: The junction and the germline gene differ at one end; a read error may be behind it. This sequence joins TRBV24-1 and TRBJ1-6; D uncertain. Germline lookup yields CDR1 KGHDR and CDR2 SFDVKD. The CDR3 is 15 residues long. DNA for the CDR3: TGTGCCACCGCCCGCCAGAGAACCTATGGTTCACCCTTCCACTTT. Residues: CATARQRTYGSPFHF.

This rearrangement joins TRBV6-5 to TRBJ1-1; the D gene is possibly TRBD1 (6 bases). Between the trimmed V and J ends, which lost 0 bases and 5 bases, there was a span of 10 bases. CDR1 and CDR2 from the germline V gene are MNHEY and SVGAGI. The CDR3 runs to 14 residues. This CDR3 reads CASSYSKGGTEAFF. Here the CDR3 DNA reads TGTGCCAGCAGTTACTCGAAAGGGGGTACTGAAGCTTTCTTT.

V usage is TRBV3-1 and J usage is TRBJ2-5; D gene unclear. Germline lookup yields CDR1 LGHDT and CDR2 YNNKEL (reference sequence). The V end lost 7 bases, the J end lost 0 bases, and 12 bases lay between the germline ends. The CDR3 extends over 14 amino acids. In DNA form, the CDR3 reads TGTGCCAGCACTGCGTGGGCAAACCAAGAGACCCAGTACTTC. As protein: CASTAWANQETQYF.

This clonotype turned up a few times. CDR3: CATSLRGTAYEQYF. The CDR3 region has the DNA TGTGCCACCAGCTTAAGGGGAACGGCCTACGAGCAGTACTTC. The chain has TRBV15 and TRBJ2-7, with a tentative D call TRBD1 (5 bases). The germline gives CDR1 LNHNV, CDR2 YYDKDF (reference sequence). The CDR3 runs 14 residues. V was trimmed by 5 bases and J by 2 bases, leaving 13 bases between them.

The V call is TRBV29-1, the J call TRBJ2-3; no clear D. V lost 6 bases to trimming and J lost 0 bases, with 10 bases between them. This CDR3 is 13 amino acids long. The germline V gene has CDR1 SQVTM and CDR2 ANQGSEA. CDR3 region: CSVIPDSTDTQYF. CDR3 DNA: TGCAGCGTCATCCCGGACAGCACAGATACGCAGTATTTT.

This clonotype was counted only a few times. This chain connects TRBV11-2 to TRBJ2-3; TRBD2 aligns across 7 bases. The CDR3 consists of 19 residues. CDR1 is SGHAT, CDR2 FQNNGV, per germline. Unmatched junction bases numbered 19, after V lost 1 base and J lost 6 bases. As DNA, the CDR3 is TGTGCCAGCAGCTTAGTTCCTCCGGTTAGCGGGCCCGGGGGTGATACGCAGTATTTT. Its protein product is CASSLVPPVSGPGGDTQYF.

This clonotype has more than one count but fewer than ten. This rearrangement joins TRBV29-1 to TRBJ2-3; D call uncertain. The CDR3 runs 13 residues. Germline loops: CDR1 SQVTM, CDR2 ANQGSEA. V lost 3 bases to trimming and J lost 1 base, with 8 bases between them. The CDR3 region is CSVDVSGTDTQYF. The CDR3 nucleotides are TGCAGCGTTGACGTCTCTGGCACAGATACGCAGTATTTT.

This clonotype was found a few times. This chain links TRBV5-1 with TRBJ2-1; 13 positions agree with TRBD2. This CDR3 region has 16 residues. J was trimmed by 3 bases and V by 4 bases; bases with no gene match: 4. CDR1 and CDR2 from the germline V gene are SGHRS and YFSETQ. The DNA for the CDR3 is TGCGCCAGCAGCCCGGGACTAGCGGGGATCTACAATGAGCAGTTCTTC. Translation gives CASSPGLAGIYNEQFF.

This clonotype was seen a few times. The V and J genes are TRBV12-3 or TRBV12-4 and TRBJ2-5, with D unclear. This CDR3 has 13 residues. Between the trimmed V and J ends, which lost 7 bases and 5 bases, there was a span of 14 bases. CDR3 bases: TGTGCCAGCACCTACGCTGCGGCGGAGACCCAGTACTTC. Residues: CASTYAAAETQYF.

The gene calls are TRBV11-2 and TRBJ2-3, with 10 bases fitting TRBD2. Per germline, CDR1 SGHAT and CDR2 FQNNGV. V lost 0 bases to trimming and J lost 6 bases; unmatched junction nucleotides: 3. The CDR3 is 15 residues long. The CDR3 nucleotides are TGTGCCAGCAGCTTAGAAGCGGGAGGGCCGGATACGCAGTATTTT. Its translation: CASSLEAGGPDTQYF.

V gene TRBV6-1 combines with J gene TRBJ2-7, with a possible D match to TRBD1 (6 bases). Germline loops: CDR1 MNHNS, CDR2 SASEGT. Trimming pared 7 bases from V and 5 bases from J, leaving 12 bases between. This CDR3 comprises 12 residues. The CDR3 is CASTQGGNEQYF. The CDR3 nucleotides read TGTGCCAGCACCCAAGGGGGAAACGAGCAGTACTTC.

The chain is built from TRBV7-2 and TRBJ2-3; D might be TRBD2 (6 bases). The V gene's germline CDR1 is SGHTA and CDR2 FQGNSA. The CDR3 length is 10 residues. The V end lost 11 bases, the J end lost 3 bases, and 6 bases lay between the germline ends. The CDR3 sequence is CAGGTDTQYF. The CDR3 coding sequence is TGTGCCGGAGGGACAGATACGCAGTATTTT. Using reference TRBV7-2 and TRBJ2-3 for the parts outside the CDR3, the full variable domain is GAGVSQSPSNKVTEKGKDVELRCDPISGHTALYWYRQSLGQGLEFLIYFQGNSAPDKSGLPSDRFSAERTGGSVSTLTIQRTQQEDSAVYLCAGGTDTQYFGPGTRLTVL.

This clonotype was counted a single time. V gene TRBV24-1 combines with J gene TRBJ2-5; no firm D call. The CDR3 is 15 residues long. Per the germline V gene, CDR1 is KGHDR and CDR2 is SFDVKD. The V end was cut by 3 bases, the J end by 5 bases, with 15 bases between. The CDR3 loop reads CATSDEFGGSETQYF. The CDR3 DNA follows: TGTGCCACCAGTGATGAGTTCGGTGGGTCGGAGACCCAGTACTTC.

The gene calls are TRBV7-2 and TRBJ2-5; D ambiguous. The CDR3 extends over 14 amino acids. Germline lookup yields CDR1 SGHTA and CDR2 FQGNSA. V gave up 1 base and J gave up 2 bases, with 8 bases separating them. This CDR3 is CASSLVLTQETQYF. The CDR3 nucleotides are TGTGCCAGCAGCTTAGTTCTTACTCAAGAGACCCAGTACTTC.

This clonotype has more than one count but fewer than ten. The chain recombines TRBV6-4 with TRBJ2-1; possible D gene TRBD2, 6 bases. This CDR3 region has 15 residues. V dropped 8 bases and J dropped 2 bases, with 16 bases sitting between them. In germline, CDR1 is MRHNA, CDR2 SNTAGT. The CDR3 sequence: CASGTGSAPYNEQFF. The CDR3 DNA is TGTGCCAGCGGAACCGGGAGTGCACCCTACAATGAGCAGTTCTTC.

The table lists this clonotype with a few counts. The V call is TRBV6-6, the J call TRBJ2-2; weak D call: TRBD1 (6 bases). Per germline, CDR1 MNHNY and CDR2 SVGAGI (reference sequence). V lost 6 bases, J lost 3 bases, and 8 bases lay in between. This CDR3 spans 13 amino acids. CDR3 sequence (DNA): TGTGCCAGCAGAGGACAGTACACCGGGGAGCTGTTTTTT. Translating gives CASRGQYTGELFF.

Written as DNA, the CDR3 is TGCAGCGTCCGGACAGGGGCCCAGCCCCAGCATTTT. It translates to CSVRTGAQPQHF. This chain connects TRBV29-1 to TRBJ1-5, with 9 positions matching TRBD1. V gave up 6 bases and J gave up 7 bases; unmatched junction bases: 4. This CDR3 comprises 12 residues. Germline V CDR1 and CDR2: SQVTM, ANQGSEA. The full variable domain, in which reference TRBV29-1 and TRBJ1-5 provide the parts outside the CDR3, is SAVISQKPSRDICQRGTSLTIQCQVDSQVTMMFWYRQQPGQSLTLIATANQGSEATYESGFVIDKFPISRPNLTFSTLTVSNMSPEDSSIYLCSVRTGAQPQHFGDGTRLSIL.

This clonotype has only a few counts. The J gene is TRBJ2-7, the V gene TRBV25-1; D is undetermined. The CDR3 runs to 11 residues. Germline-derived CDR1 and CDR2 are MGHDK and SYGVNS. Trimming cost V 1 base and J 11 bases, with 9 bases left between them. The CDR3 DNA reads as TGTGCCAGCAGTGAATCGAGGTTGAAGTACTTC. Protein sequence: CASSESRLKYF.

V and J are TRBV7-9 and TRBJ2-1, with D possibly TRBD2 on 6 matching bases. With 1 base removed from V and 5 bases from J, the gap between germline ends came to 12 bases. The CDR3 has 15 residues. Germline-derived CDR1 and CDR2 are SEHNR and FQNEAQ (reference sequence). Written as DNA, the CDR3 is TGTGCCAGCAGCTTAGTTAGCGGCTTGAACAATGAGCAGTTCTTC. Residues: CASSLVSGLNNEQFF.

The chain recombines TRBV3-1 with TRBJ1-5, with unresolved D. The CDR3 length is 15 residues. Between the trimmed V and J ends, which lost 2 bases and 0 bases, there was a span of 8 bases. Per the germline V gene, CDR1 is LGHDT and CDR2 is YNNKEL (reference sequence). The CDR3 coding sequence is TGTGCCAGCAGCCAAACGGGAGATAGCAATCAGCCCCAGCATTTT. It is translated as CASSQTGDSNQPQHF.

This clonotype was counted once. The chain links TRBV20-1 to TRBJ2-5, with 10 bases identical to TRBD2. The CDR3 spans 14 residues. V shed 6 bases, J shed 5 bases, and the junction held 9 bases outside the gene matches. Germline V CDR1 and CDR2: DFQATT, SNEGSKA (reference sequence). CDR3 nucleotide sequence: TGCAGTGCCCCACCGGGACTAGCGATCGAGACCCAGTACTTC. It specifies CSAPPGLAIETQYF.

This clonotype appeared a few times. The J gene is TRBJ2-2, the V gene TRBV7-2, with D unresolved. The germline gives CDR1 SGHTA, CDR2 FQGNSA. This CDR3 comprises 15 residues. V lost 5 bases and J 4 bases, leaving 14 bases between the germline ends. CDR3 bases: TGTGCCAGCAGCCCCAAACGGTCGGGCACCGGGGAGCTGTTTTTT. It translates to CASSPKRSGTGELFF.

This clonotype was counted ten times or more. This chain's CDR3 is CVSLGGTGELFF. The DNA of the CDR3 is TGCGTCTCCCTGGGGGGTACCGGGGAGCTGTTTTTT. The rearrangement links TRBV29-1 to TRBJ2-2; maybe TRBD2 (6 bases). This CDR3 spans 12 amino acids. CDR1 SQVTM and CDR2 ANQGSEA come from the germline V gene.

The V and J genes are TRBV12-3 or TRBV12-4 and TRBJ2-5; TRBD2 agrees at 9 bases. CDR3 length: 15 amino acids. V lost 6 bases and J lost 2; bases outside the gene matches: 7. This CDR3 reads CASSRREGWQETQYF. The CDR3 DNA is TGTGCCAGCAGCCGGCGGGAGGGGTGGCAAGAGACCCAGTACTTC.

This clonotype was counted only a few times. The chain recombines TRBV7-9 with TRBJ1-1; TRBD1 aligns across 7 bases. V shed 10 bases and J 6 bases; nucleotides not matched to a gene: 8. CDR1 and CDR2 from the germline V gene are SEHNR and FQNEAQ (reference sequence). The length of the CDR3 is 12 residues. The chain's CDR3 is CAIDREIAEAFF. In DNA, the CDR3 is TGTGCCATCGACAGGGAGATCGCTGAAGCTTTCTTT.

In this sample, this clonotype turned up a few times. The chain links TRBV5-5 to TRBJ2-7; unclear D gene. The CDR3 loop spans 15 amino acids. V lost 0 bases and J lost 3, with 13 bases in between. From germline, CDR1 is SGHKS and CDR2 YYEKEE (reference sequence). The DNA of the CDR3 is TGTGCCAGCAGCTTGGCCCCCCTGACCAACTACGAGCAGTACGTC. It codes for CASSLAPLTNYEQYV.

The V call is TRBV20-1, the J call TRBJ2-1; D might be TRBD1 (6 bases). The germline V gene has CDR1 DFQATT and CDR2 SNEGSKA (reference sequence). CDR3 size: 15 residues. Between the trimmed V and J ends, which lost 4 bases and 1 base, there was a span of 14 bases. This CDR3 is CSAIQGPGSYNEQFF. The CDR3 DNA follows: TGCAGTGCTATACAGGGACCAGGGTCCTACAATGAGCAGTTCTTC.